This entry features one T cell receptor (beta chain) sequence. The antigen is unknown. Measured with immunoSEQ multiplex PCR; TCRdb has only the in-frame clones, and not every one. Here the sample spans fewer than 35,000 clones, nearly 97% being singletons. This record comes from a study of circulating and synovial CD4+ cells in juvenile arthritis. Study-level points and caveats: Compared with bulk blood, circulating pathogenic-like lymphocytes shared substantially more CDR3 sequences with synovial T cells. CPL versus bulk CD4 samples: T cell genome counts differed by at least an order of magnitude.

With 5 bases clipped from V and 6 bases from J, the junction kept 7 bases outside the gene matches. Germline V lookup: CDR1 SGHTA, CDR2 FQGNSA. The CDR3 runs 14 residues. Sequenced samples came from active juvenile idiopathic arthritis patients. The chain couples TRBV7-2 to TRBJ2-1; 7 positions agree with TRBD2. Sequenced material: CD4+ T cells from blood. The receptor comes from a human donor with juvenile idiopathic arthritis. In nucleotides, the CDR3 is TGTGCCAGCAGCCCCCGGGACTACCGCAATGAGCAGTTCTTC. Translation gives CASSPRDYRNEQFF.